The 21 T cell receptor beta chains below come from one sample, sequenced in a study of blood T cell repertoires in COVID-19. TCRdb's table, derived via immunoSEQ multiplex PCR, lists solely in-frame clones and lacks some. In the table there are under 200,000 clones, about nine tenths of which are singletons. The sample consisted of peripheral blood. Receptors were obtained from a woman between 55 and 75 years old who had recovered from COVID-19.

This chain uses TRBV5-1 with TRBJ1-2, with D maybe TRBD1 (5 bases). Germline V gene lookup returns CDR1 SGHRS and CDR2 YFSETQ. This CDR3 region has 13 residues. V was pared by 1 base and J by 6 bases, with 10 bases between. DNA of the CDR3: TGCGCCAGCAGCTTGACAGGTGCTGATGGCTACACCTTC. Translating it yields CASSLTGADGYTF.

The chain combines TRBV6-4 with TRBJ1-6, with D possibly matching TRBD1 (5 bases). Trimming stripped 8 bases from V and 9 bases from J, with 14 bases between. Per germline, CDR1 MRHNA and CDR2 SNTAGT. The CDR3 covers 13 residues. This CDR3 is CASSEQGSSPLHF. DNA of the CDR3: TGTGCCAGCTCGGAGCAGGGTTCTTCACCCCTCCACTTT.

This chain links TRBV19 with TRBJ1-2; TRBD1 matches 10 bases. The CDR3 length is 14 residues. Per germline, CDR1 LNHDA and CDR2 SQIVND (reference sequence). V trimming: 7 bases; J trimming: 7 bases; junction bases outside the gene matches: 9. CDR3 DNA sequence: TGTGCCAGTATTGGGGACAGGGGCGAGGGTGGCTACACCTTC. This sequence encodes CASIGDRGEGGYTF.

This chain uses TRBV10-1 with TRBJ2-2, with D possibly TRBD1 on 6 matching bases. Germline V CDR1 and CDR2: WNHNN, SYGVQD (reference sequence). V shed 6 bases and J shed 3 bases, with 8 bases lying between them. The CDR3 is 13 amino acids. The CDR3 DNA sequence: TGCGCCAGCAGGGGACAATACACCGGGGAGCTGTTTTTT. Translating it yields CASRGQYTGELFF.

The chain combines TRBV28 with TRBJ1-1, with 7 bases identical to TRBD1. The J segment lost 1 base and the V segment lost 3 bases, leaving 8 bases of the junction unmatched. Germline CDR1 is MDHEN and CDR2 is SYDVKM. The CDR3 covers 16 residues. CDR3 protein: CASSFNRGSSNTEAFF. The CDR3 DNA reads as TGTGCCAGCAGTTTTAACAGGGGCTCCTCGAACACTGAAGCTTTCTTT.

CDR3 sequence reads: CASSTLAAGETQYF. The CDR3, as DNA: TGTGCCAGCAGTACACTAGCGGCGGGGGAGACCCAGTACTTC. V and J are TRBV2 and TRBJ2-5, with TRBD2 matching 8 bases. The V segment lost 5 bases and the J segment 5 bases; nucleotides outside the gene matches: 7. CDR1 and CDR2 (germline): SNHLY, FYNNEI. The CDR3 covers 14 residues.

The chain has TRBV6-4 and TRBJ1-2; D not resolved. The germline CDR1 and CDR2 sequences are MRHNA and SNTAGT. The V and J ends lost 5 bases and 9 bases respectively, with 19 bases between them. This CDR3 comprises 14 residues. This chain's CDR3 is CASSMTANLGSYTF. The CDR3 DNA follows: TGTGCCAGCAGTATGACGGCGAACCTCGGGAGCTACACCTTC.

This clone was detected a few times. The chain employs TRBV5-1 and TRBJ1-6, with 10 positions matching TRBD1. Per germline, CDR1 SGHRS and CDR2 YFSETQ. The CDR3 is 17 residues long. Trimming at V came to 4 bases and at J to 7 bases, leaving 11 bases not matched to a gene. The DNA for the CDR3 is TGCGCCAGCAGCATCCTATCCGGGACAGGGGACAATTCACCCCTCCACTTT. Its protein product is CASSILSGTGDNSPLHF. Full variable domain (missing parts from reference TRBV5-1 and TRBJ1-6): KAGVTQTPRYLIKTRGQQVTLSCSPISGHRSVSWYQQTPGQGLQFLFEYFSETQRNKGNFPGRFSGRQFSNSRSEMNVSTLELGDSALYLCASSILSGTGDNSPLHFGNGTRLTVT.

This clone has only one observation. J is TRBJ2-7 and V is TRBV28; the match to TRBD1 covers 9 bases. Unmatched junction bases numbered 14, after V lost 7 bases and J lost 4 bases. CDR3 length: 16 residues. CDR1 and CDR2 from the germline V gene are MDHEN and SYDVKM. The DNA for the CDR3 is TGTGCCAGCACCCAAGGCGGGACAGGGTTTCTTTACGAGCAGTACTTC. Its protein product is CASTQGGTGFLYEQYF.

The chain combines TRBV2 with TRBJ2-5, with TRBD1 identical over 10 bases. Germline values: CDR1 SNHLY, CDR2 FYNNEI. The CDR3 covers 16 residues. The junction had 12 bases not matched to a gene; V was cut back by 6 bases and J by 5 bases. The CDR3 DNA sequence: TGTGCCAGCAGCCTCGGGACAGGGGCGCTCGGGGAGACCCAGTACTTC. Its protein product is CASSLGTGALGETQYF. The full variable domain, completed using reference TRBV2 and TRBJ2-5, is EPEVTQTPSHQVTQMGQEVILRCVPISNHLYFYWYRQILGQKVEFLVSFYNNEISEKSEIFDDQFSVERPDGSNFTLKIRSTKLEDSAMYFCASSLGTGALGETQYFGPGTRLLVL.

The rearrangement links TRBV6-6 to TRBJ2-7; 8 bases are shared with TRBD1. The CDR3 loop spans 16 amino acids. Germline CDR1 is MNHNY and CDR2 is SVGAGI (reference sequence). With V trimmed by 4 bases and J by 0 bases, 8 bases remained unmatched. The CDR3 coding sequence is TGTGCCAGCAGTTCGCCAAGGACAGGGCGCTCCTACGAGCAGTACTTC. Translation gives CASSSPRTGRSYEQYF.

This rearrangement joins TRBV5-1 to TRBJ2-1, with 9 bases that match TRBD1. The CDR3 covers 15 residues. After removal of 0 bases from V and 11 bases from J, the junction contained 9 bases not matched to a gene. Per germline, CDR1 SGHRS and CDR2 YFSETQ. CDR3 DNA sequence: TGCGCCAGCAGCTTGGAGGTCGGGACAGGGTTTCAGCAGTTCTTC. It codes for CASSLEVGTGFQQFF.

In its sample, this clone was seen once. The V gene is TRBV2, the J gene TRBJ2-5; the D is unclear. The CDR3 consists of 14 residues. The germline CDR1 and CDR2 sequences are SNHLY and FYNNEI. V lost 7 bases and J 2 bases, leaving 14 bases between the germline ends. The CDR3 here is CASKDGQIQETQYF. The CDR3 DNA sequence: TGTGCCAGCAAGGATGGGCAGATACAAGAGACCCAGTACTTC. Supplemented by reference TRBV2 and TRBJ2-5, the full variable domain reads EPEVTQTPSHQVTQMGQEVILRCVPISNHLYFYWYRQILGQKVEFLVSFYNNEISEKSEIFDDQFSVERPDGSNFTLKIRSTKLEDSAMYFCASKDGQIQETQYFGPGTRLLVL.

The chain joins TRBV6-1 to TRBJ2-3; 7 bases match TRBD1. Unmatched junction bases numbered 6, after V lost 2 bases and J lost 1 base. The CDR3 sequence is 16 residues long. Germline CDR1 reads MNHNS; CDR2 reads SASEGT. The CDR3 DNA sequence: TGTGCCAGCAGTGAAAACAGGGGTTTTGGCACAGATACGCAGTATTTT. It encodes CASSENRGFGTDTQYF.

This chain uses TRBV24-1 with TRBJ2-1, with D unresolved. Germline V lookup: CDR1 KGHDR, CDR2 SFDVKD. The CDR3 is 12 amino acids. V dropped 3 bases and J dropped 9 bases, with 8 bases sitting between them. The CDR3 DNA reads as TGTGCCACCAGTGATGCGAAATCTGAGCAGTTCTTC. Translating gives CATSDAKSEQFF.

This clone was seen just once. The V call is TRBV28, the J call TRBJ1-2, with a weak D call TRBD1 (5 bases). The CDR3 is made up of 13 amino acids. Between the trimmed V and J ends, which lost 3 bases and 6 bases, there was a span of 11 bases. Germline CDR1 is MDHEN and CDR2 is SYDVKM. DNA for the CDR3: TGTGCCAGCAGTTTGGTGACAGTCGATGGCTACACCTTC. Protein sequence: CASSLVTVDGYTF.

V is TRBV2 and J is TRBJ1-3; D is unclear. V lost 7 bases to trimming and J lost 1 base, with 11 bases between them. This CDR3 spans 14 amino acids. Looked up from germline, CDR1 is SNHLY and CDR2 is FYNNEI. CDR3 residues: CASKDSLSGNTIYF. CDR3 nucleotides: TGTGCCAGCAAGGACTCCCTTTCTGGAAACACCATATATTTT.

This clone appeared once. The V call is TRBV10-3, the J call TRBJ2-1; 9 bases are a match to TRBD2. The ends lost 5 bases at V and 6 bases at J; junction bases unmatched: 14. The CDR3 loop spans 17 amino acids. CDR1 is ENHRY, CDR2 SYGVKD, per germline. In DNA, the CDR3 is TGTGCCATCAGTCAGGTCGCGCGGGGGGGGCCGGGCAATGAGCAGTTCTTC. It specifies CAISQVARGGPGNEQFF.

This chain uses TRBV29-1 with TRBJ2-5, with TRBD1 matching 9 bases. The CDR3 runs to 13 residues. V was clipped by 6 bases and J by 4 bases; unmatched bases: 6. CDR1 is SQVTM, CDR2 ANQGSEA, per germline. CDR3 nucleotides: TGCAGCGTACGGGACAGGGATTTAGAGACCCAGTACTTC. As protein: CSVRDRDLETQYF.

V usage is TRBV6-5 and J usage is TRBJ2-7, with D perhaps matching TRBD1 (5 bases). This CDR3 is built from 15 residues. Trimming shortened V by 2 bases and J by 0 bases, and 11 bases separated the two germline ends. Looked up from germline, CDR1 is MNHEY and CDR2 is SVGAGI. DNA for the CDR3: TGTGCCAGCAGTTACAATTCAGGGTACTCCTACGAGCAGTACTTC. Its translation is CASSYNSGYSYEQYF.

This sequence joins TRBV11-2 and TRBJ2-7, with a weak D call TRBD2 (6 bases). Germline loops: CDR1 SGHAT, CDR2 FQNNGV. The CDR3 is 14 residues long. V was trimmed by 1 base and J by 6 bases, leaving 13 bases between them. The CDR3 DNA sequence: TGTGCCAGCAGCTTAGGACTAGGGCCTGCCGAGCAGTACTTC. Amino acids: CASSLGLGPAEQYF.